This TCR beta chain was obtained from a study of T cells expressing NK-cell markers. Points on this clonotype: Its specificity is unknown.

Notes on the study in general: HCMV specificity of the expanded NKG2C+ T cell clones stayed unclear.

TCRdb reanalyzed the 5' RACE reads and collapses them to one entry per CDR3 protein, without DNA. The listing records hundreds of thousands of distinct CDR3 sequences. Sequenced material: blood T cells: a sorted CD56 or NKG2C T cell subset, CD4+ or CD8+ T cells, or bulk PBMC T cells (not recorded which). This clonotype was obtained from a man aged 18-75 years in good health.

This CDR3 is CASSDMWVRSRISGANVLTF. V usage is TRBV10-1 and J usage is TRBJ2-6; lacking DNA, the TRBD1 call made by TCRdb goes unchecked. Per the germline V gene, CDR1 is WNHNN and CDR2 is SYGVQD (reference sequence). There are 20 residues in the CDR3.